Below, 23 T cell receptor beta chains from the same sample are listed, as sequenced in a study of OX40 agonist ivuxolimab in advanced cancers. Only in-frame clones appear in the TCRdb table, and some are missing; sequencing was by immunoSEQ multiplex PCR. The sample includes around 100,000 clones, around nine tenths of them seen just once. The input for sequencing was CD4+ or CD8+ T cells sorted from blood, taken in a trial of the OX40 agonist ivuxolimab. The source is an adult with an advanced solid tumor such as melanoma, head and neck, liver or kidney cancer.

The chain is built from TRBV6-5 and TRBJ1-2; no reliable D call. The germline V and J ends were trimmed by 6 bases and 1 base, with 9 bases remaining between them. The CDR3 consists of 13 residues. Germline V gives CDR1 MNHEY, CDR2 SVGAGI. The CDR3 bases are TGTGCCAGCAGGATGGACCGTAACTATGGCTACACCTTC. This translates into CASRMDRNYGYTF.

The chain combines TRBV28 with TRBJ1-2, with 9 bases identical to TRBD1. CDR1 and CDR2 (germline): MDHEN, SYDVKM. The CDR3 loop spans 15 amino acids. J lost 3 bases, V lost 5 bases, and 7 bases had no gene match. The CDR3 here is CASSLPGQGDYGYTF. CDR3 DNA: TGTGCCAGCAGTCTACCGGGACAGGGAGACTATGGCTACACCTTC.

V gene TRBV7-2 combines with J gene TRBJ1-3; D gene uncertain. The CDR3 has 14 residues. V was clipped by 5 bases and J by 0 bases, with 8 bases between them. Looked up from germline, CDR1 is SGHTA and CDR2 is FQGNSA. The CDR3 loop is CASSGGISGNTIYF. The CDR3 coding sequence is TGTGCCAGCAGCGGAGGAATCTCTGGAAACACCATATATTTT.

V gene TRBV5-1 combines with J gene TRBJ2-1, with no clear D. The length of the CDR3 is 14 residues. CDR1 and CDR2 from the germline V gene are SGHRS and YFSETQ. Trimming removed 0 bases at V and 3 bases at J, with 7 bases between. For the CDR3, the DNA is TGCGCCAGCAGCTTGGAGACATACTACAATGAGCAGTTCTTC. As protein: CASSLETYYNEQFF. The variable domain in full, with the rest retrieved from reference TRBV5-1 and TRBJ2-1, is KAGVTQTPRYLIKTRGQQVTLSCSPISGHRSVSWYQQTPGQGLQFLFEYFSETQRNKGNFPGRFSGRQFSNSRSEMNVSTLELGDSALYLCASSLETYYNEQFFGPGTRLTVL.

V usage is TRBV6-5 and J usage is TRBJ1-1; 7 nucleotides line up with TRBD1. This CDR3 comprises 13 residues. V shed 6 bases, J shed 11 bases, and the junction held 12 bases outside the gene matches. Germline V gene data show CDR1 as MNHEY and CDR2 as SVGAGI. The CDR3 region has the DNA TGTGCCAGCAGGCCACAGGGACAGAAGCGGGCTTTCTTT. Translated: CASRPQGQKRAFF.

The chain combines TRBV27 with TRBJ2-4, with 9 bases lining up with TRBD2. Germline V CDR1 and CDR2: MNHEY, SMNVEV (reference sequence). The CDR3 is 17 amino acids. J gave up 1 base and V 1 base, and 5 bases lay outside the gene matches. CDR3 in DNA: TGTGCCAGCAGTTTATTCGGCGGGAGGGTGGCCAAAAACATTCAGTACTTC. This codes for CASSLFGGRVAKNIQYF.

The rearrangement joins TRBV7-2 to TRBJ1-4; TRBD1 aligns across 8 bases. Germline assignment: CDR1 SGHTA and CDR2 FQGNSA. This CDR3 has 14 amino acids. J lost 9 bases, V lost 1 base, and 4 bases had no gene match. In DNA form, the CDR3 reads TGTGCCAGCAGCTTAGAAGCAGGGGGCAAAAAACTGTTTTTT. Its translation is CASSLEAGGKKLFF.

This chain joins TRBV11-3 and TRBJ2-5; no clear D. The V end lost 0 bases, the J end lost 9 bases, and 14 bases lay between the germline ends. The CDR3 length is 14 residues. Germline assignment: CDR1 SGHNT and CDR2 YENEEA. CDR3 sequence (DNA): TGTGCCAGCAGCTTAGATCCAGGCCAGCCGGCCCAGTACTTC. It encodes CASSLDPGQPAQYF. Together with reference TRBV11-3 and TRBJ2-5, the CDR3 gives the full variable domain: EAGVVQSPRYKIIEKKQPVAFWCNPISGHNTLYWYLQNLGQGPELLIRYENEEAVDDSQLPKDRFSAERLKGVDSTLKIQPAELGDSAVYLCASSLDPGQPAQYFGPGTRLLVL.

The chain uses TRBV4-1 and TRBJ1-2, with D tentatively TRBD1 (5 bases). Germline loops: CDR1 MGHRA, CDR2 YSYEKL. This CDR3 contains 15 residues. The V end lost 0 bases, the J end lost 4 bases, and 12 bases lay between the germline ends. DNA of the CDR3: TGCGCCAGCAGCCAAGATTGGGCAGGGAGCTATGGCTACACCTTC. The encoded protein is CASSQDWAGSYGYTF.

The chain recombines TRBV18 with TRBJ2-7; 9 positions match TRBD1. J lost 5 bases, V lost 2 bases, and 13 bases had no gene match. Per germline, CDR1 KGHSH and CDR2 LQKENI. The length of the CDR3 is 17 residues. The DNA of the CDR3 is TGTGCCAGCTCACCAACCGCCCCCGGGACAGGGTCCCACGAGCAGTACTTC. Its translation: CASSPTAPGTGSHEQYF.

This chain connects TRBV10-2 to TRBJ2-1; no firm D call. This CDR3 is 14 amino acids long. The ends were cut back, 10 bases at V and 2 bases at J, with 15 bases in the middle. Germline V gives CDR1 WSHSY, CDR2 SAAADI. CDR3 loop: CAITLDGTYNEQFF. The CDR3 DNA sequence: TGCGCCATCACTCTGGACGGCACCTACAATGAGCAGTTCTTC.

The gene calls are TRBV6-1 and TRBJ2-2; 11 positions agree with TRBD1. The CDR3 loop spans 15 amino acids. The V segment lost 4 bases and the J segment 6 bases; nucleotides outside the gene matches: 4. CDR1 MNHNS and CDR2 SASEGT come from the germline V gene. The CDR3 loop reads CASSATGQGAGELFF. CDR3 bases: TGTGCCAGCAGTGCCACGGGACAGGGGGCCGGGGAGCTGTTTTTT.

This chain links TRBV7-8 with TRBJ2-7, with D possibly being TRBD2 (6 bases). The length of the CDR3 is 16 residues. The ends were cut back, 4 bases at V and 2 bases at J, with 18 bases in the middle. Germline CDR1 is SGHVS and CDR2 is FQNEAQ. This CDR3 reads CASSSYMTGEAYEQYF. CDR3 coding DNA: TGTGCCAGCAGCTCCTATATGACGGGAGAAGCCTACGAGCAGTACTTC. Variable domain in full (rest from reference TRBV7-8 and TRBJ2-7): GAGVSQSPRYKVAKRGQDVALRCDPISGHVSLFWYQQALGQGPEFLTYFQNEAQLDKSGLPSDRFFAERPEGSVSTLKIQRTQQEDSAVYLCASSSYMTGEAYEQYFGPGTRLTVT.

CDR3 sequence (DNA): TGTGCCAGCAGCCAAGTGGGGGACGGGGAGCAGTTCTTC. This gives the protein CASSQVGDGEQFF. V gene TRBV4-2 combines with J gene TRBJ2-1; possibly TRBD1 or TRBD2 for D (5 bases each). Germline V gene lookup returns CDR1 LGHNA and CDR2 YNFKEQ. Trimming removed 1 base at V and 10 bases at J, with 11 bases between. The CDR3 is 13 amino acids.

V usage is TRBV7-6 and J usage is TRBJ1-1; TRBD1 might be the D (6 bases). V gave up 2 bases and J gave up 2 bases, with 9 bases separating them. The germline V gene has CDR1 SGHVS and CDR2 FNYEAQ. The CDR3 has 14 amino acids. The CDR3 coding sequence is TGTGCCAGCAGCTTATGGGACACCAACACTGAAGCTTTCTTT. Translation: CASSLWDTNTEAFF.

V is TRBV5-1 and J is TRBJ1-1, with 10 positions matching TRBD1. The V segment lost 4 bases and the J segment 5 bases; nucleotides outside the gene matches: 5. The germline gives CDR1 SGHRS, CDR2 YFSETQ. The CDR3 loop spans 14 amino acids. The CDR3 spells CASSPTGGFTEAFF. CDR3 sequence (DNA): TGCGCCAGCAGCCCGACAGGGGGCTTTACTGAAGCTTTCTTT.

This chain joins TRBV11-2 and TRBJ1-4; no reliable D call. This CDR3 is built from 13 residues. Germline V lookup: CDR1 SGHAT, CDR2 FQNNGV. V shed 5 bases and J shed 8 bases, with 12 bases lying between them. The CDR3 DNA reads as TGTGCCAGCAGCCAAAGGAATGGCGAAAAACTGTTTTTT. Amino acid sequence: CASSQRNGEKLFF.

The CDR3 DNA sequence: TGTGCCAGCAGTGGGGACAGGGGGGAGACCCAGTACTTC. Translation: CASSGDRGETQYF. This chain joins TRBV2 and TRBJ2-5; 11 bases map to TRBD1. Germline CDR1 reads SNHLY; CDR2 reads FYNNEI. Trimming at V came to 4 bases and at J to 5 bases, leaving 0 bases not matched to a gene. The CDR3 has 13 residues.

The CDR3 DNA is TGTGCCAGCAGCTTAGAGAGGGGCCGGGAGGCTTTCTTT. It translates to CASSLERGREAFF. The chain combines TRBV11-2 with TRBJ1-1, with D maybe TRBD1 (5 bases). This CDR3 has 13 residues. V was clipped by 0 bases and J by 11 bases, with 13 bases between them. The germline V gene has CDR1 SGHAT and CDR2 FQNNGV.

The rearrangement uses TRBV7-9 and TRBJ2-4, with D hard to call. V was trimmed by 4 bases and J by 7 bases, leaving 17 bases between them. Germline-derived CDR1 and CDR2 are SEHNR and FQNEAQ (reference sequence). This CDR3 has 15 residues. CDR3 nucleotides: TGTGCCAGCAGCTCAACCCGGCGGCCGGAGAACATTCAGTACTTC. Residues: CASSSTRRPENIQYF.

The rearrangement links TRBV7-6 to TRBJ1-5; D may be TRBD1 (5 bases). The CDR3 sequence is 13 residues long. The germline V gene has CDR1 SGHVS and CDR2 FNYEAQ. Trimming cost V 3 bases and J 5 bases, with 8 bases left between them. The CDR3 DNA is TGTGCCAGCAGCTTCAGGGTGGATCAGCCCCAGCATTTT. It encodes CASSFRVDQPQHF.

The chain employs TRBV11-2 and TRBJ2-3; 12 nucleotides match TRBD2. The V and J ends lost 5 bases and 3 bases, in that order; junction bases with no gene match: 6. This CDR3 contains 16 residues. The germline gives CDR1 SGHAT, CDR2 FQNNGV. The CDR3 nucleotides are TGTGCCAGCAGCCCCCGGACTAGCGGGGTGACAGATACGCAGTATTTT. It encodes CASSPRTSGVTDTQYF.

This chain links TRBV6-6 with TRBJ2-5; D is uncertain. The V gene lost 4 bases and the J gene lost 0 bases, with 12 bases spanning the gap. The CDR3 runs 15 residues. Germline CDR1 MNHNY, CDR2 SVGAGI (reference sequence). CDR3 in amino acids: CASSSRVPYQETQYF. The CDR3 nucleotides read TGTGCCAGCAGTTCTCGGGTCCCGTACCAAGAGACCCAGTACTTC.